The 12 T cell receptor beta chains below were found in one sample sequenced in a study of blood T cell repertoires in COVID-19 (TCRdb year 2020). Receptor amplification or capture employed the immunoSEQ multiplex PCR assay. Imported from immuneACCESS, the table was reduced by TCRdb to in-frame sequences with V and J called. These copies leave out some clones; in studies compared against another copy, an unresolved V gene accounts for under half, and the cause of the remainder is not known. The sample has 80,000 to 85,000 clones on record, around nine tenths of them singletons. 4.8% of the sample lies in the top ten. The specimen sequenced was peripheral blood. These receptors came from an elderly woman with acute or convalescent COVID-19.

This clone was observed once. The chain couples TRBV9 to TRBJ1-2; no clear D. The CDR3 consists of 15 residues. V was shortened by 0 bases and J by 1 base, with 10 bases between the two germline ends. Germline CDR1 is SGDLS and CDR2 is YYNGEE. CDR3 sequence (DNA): TGTGCCAGCAGCGTAGTTCCGACACTTAACTATGGCTACACCTTC. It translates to CASSVVPTLNYGYTF. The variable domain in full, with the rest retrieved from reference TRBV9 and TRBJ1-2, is DSGVTQTPKHLITATGQRVTLRCSPRSGDLSVYWYQQSLDQGLQFLIQYYNGEERAKGNILERFSAQQFPDLHSELNLSSLELGDSALYFCASSVVPTLNYGYTFGSGTRLTVV.

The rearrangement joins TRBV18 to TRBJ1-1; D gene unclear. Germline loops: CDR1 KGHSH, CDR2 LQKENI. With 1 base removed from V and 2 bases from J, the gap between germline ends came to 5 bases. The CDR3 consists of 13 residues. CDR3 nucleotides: TGTGCCAGCTCACCACAGAGTAACACTGAAGCTTTCTTT. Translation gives CASSPQSNTEAFF.

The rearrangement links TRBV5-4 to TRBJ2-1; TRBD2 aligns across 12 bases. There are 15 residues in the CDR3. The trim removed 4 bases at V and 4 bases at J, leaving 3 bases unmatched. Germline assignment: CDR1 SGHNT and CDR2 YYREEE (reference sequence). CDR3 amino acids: CASSTLAGGYNEQFF. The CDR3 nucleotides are TGTGCCAGCAGCACACTAGCGGGAGGTTACAATGAGCAGTTCTTC.

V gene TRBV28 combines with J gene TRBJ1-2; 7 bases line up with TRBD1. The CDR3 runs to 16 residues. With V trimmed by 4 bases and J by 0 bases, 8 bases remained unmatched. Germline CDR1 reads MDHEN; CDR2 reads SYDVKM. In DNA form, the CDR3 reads TGTGCCAGCAGTTCCATCCGGACAGGTACTAACTATGGCTACACCTTC. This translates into CASSSIRTGTNYGYTF.

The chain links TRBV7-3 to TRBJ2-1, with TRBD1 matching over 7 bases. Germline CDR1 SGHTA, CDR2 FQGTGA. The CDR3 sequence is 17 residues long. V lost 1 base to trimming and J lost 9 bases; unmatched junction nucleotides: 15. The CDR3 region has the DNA TGTGCCAGCAGCTTAAATGCAGCGGCGCAGGGGGTAAGTGAGCAGTTCTTC. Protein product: CASSLNAAAQGVSEQFF.

Here the CDR3 reads CASSNPAGGRNEQFF. For the CDR3, the DNA is TGTGCCAGTAGTAATCCAGCGGGGGGGAGGAATGAGCAGTTCTTC. This chain links TRBV19 with TRBJ2-1; 10 bases map to TRBD2. CDR3 length: 15 amino acids. The V and J ends lost 4 bases and 7 bases, in that order; junction bases with no gene match: 7. Germline loops: CDR1 LNHDA, CDR2 SQIVND (reference sequence).

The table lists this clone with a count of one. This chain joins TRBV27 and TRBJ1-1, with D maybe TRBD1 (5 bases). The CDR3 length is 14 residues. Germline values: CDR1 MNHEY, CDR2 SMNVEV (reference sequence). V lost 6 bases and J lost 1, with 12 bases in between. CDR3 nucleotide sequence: TGTGCCAGCAGCACCAGGACACCGAACACTGAAGCTTTCTTT. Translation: CASSTRTPNTEAFF.

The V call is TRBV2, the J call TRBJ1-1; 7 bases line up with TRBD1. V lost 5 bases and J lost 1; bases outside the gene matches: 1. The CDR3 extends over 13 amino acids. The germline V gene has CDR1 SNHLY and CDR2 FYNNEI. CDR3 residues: CASSRQGNTEAFF. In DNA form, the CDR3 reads TGTGCCAGCAGTAGACAGGGGAACACTGAAGCTTTCTTT.

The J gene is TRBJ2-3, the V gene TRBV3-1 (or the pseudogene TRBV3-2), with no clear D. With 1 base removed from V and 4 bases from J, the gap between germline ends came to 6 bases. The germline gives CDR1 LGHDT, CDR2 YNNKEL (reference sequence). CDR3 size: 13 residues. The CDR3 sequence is CASSQALADTQYF. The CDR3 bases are TGTGCCAGCAGCCAAGCCTTAGCAGATACGCAGTATTTT.

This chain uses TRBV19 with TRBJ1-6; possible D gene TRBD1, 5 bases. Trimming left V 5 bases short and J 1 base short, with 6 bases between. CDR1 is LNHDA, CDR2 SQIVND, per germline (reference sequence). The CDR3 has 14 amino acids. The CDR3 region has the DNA TGTGCCAGTAGTCCAGGGTCCTATAATTCACCCCTCCACTTT. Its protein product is CASSPGSYNSPLHF.

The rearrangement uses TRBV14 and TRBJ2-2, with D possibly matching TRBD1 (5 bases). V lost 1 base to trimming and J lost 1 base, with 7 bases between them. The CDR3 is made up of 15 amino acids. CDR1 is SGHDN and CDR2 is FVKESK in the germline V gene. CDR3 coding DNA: TGTGCCAGCAGCCAAGTGCAGGGGAACACCGGGGAGCTGTTTTTT. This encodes CASSQVQGNTGELFF.

CDR3: CASTLGQGTYEQYF. CDR3 bases: TGTGCCAGTACCCTGGGACAGGGTACCTACGAGCAGTACTTC. V and J are TRBV19 and TRBJ2-7; TRBD1 matches 9 bases. Germline V lookup: CDR1 LNHDA, CDR2 SQIVND (reference sequence). V gave up 7 bases and J gave up 2 bases; unmatched junction bases: 6. CDR3 length: 14 residues.